These 28 T cell receptor beta chains were sequenced from one sample in a study of blood T cells in healthy people across ages. Primed by a sample-barcoded 5' primer and a J-beta primer mix, a second PCR proceeded for roughly 7 to 11 cycles. Via MiXCR, TCRdb re-called the 5' RACE reads, giving one row per CDR3 protein. The repertoire has over 550,000 distinct CDR3 sequences, roughly 30% of them found once; the top ten carry approximately 14%. Sequencing was performed on blood. Every receptor here comes from an elderly woman in good health.

This clonotype turned up a few times. The chain carries TRBV30 and TRBJ1-2, with D maybe TRBD1 (5 bases). CDR3 length: 15 amino acids. V lost 4 bases, J lost 8 bases, and 23 bases lay in between. Germline CDR1 is GTSNPN and CDR2 is SVGIG (reference sequence). CDR3 coding DNA: TGTGCCTGGACATTTCCGGGACCTCTTACCGGCGGCTACACCTTC. Translated: CAWTFPGPLTGGYTF. Together with reference TRBV30 and TRBJ1-2, the CDR3 gives the full variable domain: SQTIHQWPATLVQPVGSPLSLECTVEGTSNPNLYWYRQAAGRGLQLLFYSVGIGQISSEVPQNLSASRPQDRQFILSSKKLLLSDSGFYLCAWTFPGPLTGGYTFGSGTRLTVV.

This sequence joins TRBV5-6 and TRBJ2-5; D not resolved. CDR1 and CDR2 (germline): SGHDT, YYEEEE. CDR3 size: 12 residues. Deletions cut 3 bases from V and 3 bases from J, with 6 bases between. The CDR3 region is CASSSSEETQYF. In nucleotides, the CDR3 is TGTGCCAGCAGCTCGTCCGAAGAGACCCAGTACTTC.

The chain links TRBV7-2 to TRBJ2-3, with 13 nucleotides matching TRBD2. The CDR3 is 15 amino acids. Germline CDR1 and CDR2: SGHTA and FQGNSA. The ends lost 8 bases at V and 9 bases at J; junction bases unmatched: 11. CDR3 region: CASGILAGGPGTQYF. CDR3 nucleotide sequence: TGTGCCAGCGGAATACTAGCGGGGGGGCCGGGGACGCAGTATTTT.

In this sample, this clonotype turned up many times. The chain joins TRBV20-1 to TRBJ2-7; D ambiguous. CDR1 and CDR2 from the germline V gene are DFQATT and SNEGSKA (reference sequence). V was pared by 1 base and J by 3 bases, with 10 bases between. The CDR3 loop spans 13 amino acids. CDR3 in amino acids: CSARGLSYYEQYF. CDR3 sequence (DNA): TGCAGTGCTAGAGGGCTAAGCTACTACGAGCAGTACTTC.

The table lists this clonotype with a few counts. Possible read error: a much larger clone is one base away. The chain recombines TRBV7-2 with TRBJ2-7; 10 nucleotides line up with TRBD2. Germline V CDR1 and CDR2: SGHTA, FQGNSA. V lost 3 bases, J lost 6 bases, and 8 bases stayed unmatched. This CDR3 has 15 residues. The CDR3 here is CASSLSGGALGEQYF. CDR3 in DNA: TGTGCCAGCAGCTTGAGCGGGGGGGCCTTGGGCGAGCAGTACTTC.

This clonotype came up a few times. A much larger clone lies a single base off, so this may be a read error. This chain uses TRBV6-5 with TRBJ2-1, with 10 bases matching TRBD2. The closer fit of TRBJ2-7 to the DNA end suggests the J call may be wrong. CDR3 size: 15 residues. Per germline, CDR1 MNHEY and CDR2 SVGAGI. The CDR3, as DNA: TGTGCCAGCAGTGCACTAGCGGGGTCCTACAATGAGCAGTACTTC. Translation: CASSALAGSYNEQYF.

This clonotype is a singleton in its sample. The rearrangement joins TRBV20-1 to TRBJ1-2; D is perhaps TRBD1 (5 bases). CDR1 and CDR2 (germline): DFQATT, SNEGSKA (reference sequence). Deletions cut 4 bases from V and 4 bases from J, with 22 bases between. CDR3 length: 16 amino acids. The CDR3 DNA reads TGCAGTGCTACAACGCAGCAGGGAATCCTGTTCTATGGCTACACCTTC. Translation: CSATTQQGILFYGYTF.

In this sample, this clonotype turned up many times. The V gene is TRBV10-3, the J gene TRBJ2-5; the match to TRBD2 covers 12 bases. V lost 4 bases and J lost 7; bases outside the gene matches: 7. Germline V gives CDR1 ENHRY, CDR2 SYGVKD. This CDR3 spans 15 amino acids. CDR3 DNA: TGTGCCATCAGTGTTGCTAGCGGGGGGGCCGGGACCCAGTACTTC. It encodes CAISVASGGAGTQYF.

Ten or more counts support this clonotype. The V call is TRBV5-6, the J call TRBJ2-3, with D maybe TRBD1 (5 bases). Germline V lookup: CDR1 SGHDT, CDR2 YYEEEE. The CDR3 is 15 amino acids. Deletions cut 4 bases from V and 2 bases from J, with 14 bases between. The chain's CDR3 is CASSSLGPNTDTQYF. The CDR3 DNA sequence: TGTGCCAGCAGCAGCTTGGGGCCAAACACAGATACGCAGTATTTT.

This clonotype was recorded a few times. V and J are TRBV6-2 or TRBV6-3 and TRBJ1-1; D uncertain. Germline V gene sequence: CDR1 MNHEY, CDR2 SVGEGT. Trimming left V 5 bases short and J 6 bases short, with 10 bases between. The CDR3 runs 12 residues. Written as DNA, the CDR3 is TGTGCCAGCAGTCGAACTGAATCTGAAGCTTTCTTT. Residues: CASSRTESEAFF.

This chain links TRBV28 with TRBJ1-6, with D perhaps TRBD1 (6 bases). The CDR3 has 16 amino acids. V lost 3 bases and J 9 bases, leaving 18 bases between the germline ends. Per germline, CDR1 MDHEN and CDR2 SYDVKM. This chain's CDR3 is CASSLARGILGSPLHF. The CDR3 DNA is TGTGCCAGCAGTTTGGCCAGGGGAATACTGGGTTCACCCCTCCACTTT.

This clonotype has a count of ten or more. This chain connects TRBV9 to TRBJ2-1, with 8 bases that match TRBD2. The CDR3 totals 16 residues. Trimming removed 0 bases from V and 4 bases from J; junction bases left unmatched: 6. Germline assignment: CDR1 SGDLS and CDR2 YYNGEE. CDR3 in amino acids: CASSVGLASGYNEQFF. The DNA for the CDR3 is TGTGCCAGCAGCGTAGGACTAGCGTCAGGTTACAATGAGCAGTTCTTC.

With regard to this clonotype: It may be a read error: a sequence one base away is much more abundant. This rearrangement joins TRBV3-1 to TRBJ1-2; tentative D call: TRBD1 (5 bases). Trimming took off 0 bases at V and 8 bases at J, with 19 bases between the two ends. The CDR3 extends over 16 amino acids. CDR1 is LGHDT, CDR2 YNNKEL, per germline (reference sequence). CDR3 region: CASSQDLVGGDRGYTF. The DNA for the CDR3 is TGTGCCAGCAGCCAAGATCTGGTCGGAGGGGATAGAGGCTACACCTTC.

The chain employs TRBV5-6 and TRBJ2-1; 7 nucleotides match TRBD1. From germline, CDR1 is SGHDT and CDR2 YYEEEE. The CDR3 is 14 amino acids. V was clipped by 4 bases and J by 12 bases; unmatched bases: 13. CDR3 sequence reads: CASSVGQPGEGQFF. CDR3 sequence (DNA): TGTGCCAGCAGCGTGGGACAGCCGGGCGAAGGGCAGTTCTTC. The entire variable domain, with the rest obtained from reference TRBV5-6 and TRBJ2-1, is as follows: DAGVTQSPTHLIKTRGQQVTLRCSPKSGHDTVSWYQQALGQGPQFIFQYYEEEERQRGNFPDRFSGHQFPNYSSELNVNALLLGDSALYLCASSVGQPGEGQFFGPGTRLTVL.

This clonotype was recorded at least ten times. The CDR3 coding sequence is TGTGCCACCAGTGATAAGAGGACAGGGGTAAATGAGCAGTTCTTC. It codes for CATSDKRTGVNEQFF. The chain joins TRBV24-1 to TRBJ2-1, with 9 bases lining up with TRBD1. The CDR3 has 15 residues. The germline V gene encodes CDR1 KGHDR and CDR2 SFDVKD. Trimming at V came to 3 bases and at J to 7 bases, leaving 6 bases not matched to a gene.

This clonotype has just a few counts. This chain links TRBV21-1 with TRBJ2-1; the table calls TRBD2, which could not be checked here. TRBV21-1 is an annotated pseudogene. This CDR3 contains 17 residues. CDR3 residues: CASSQREGTSGRGEQFF. CDR3 DNA: TGTGCCAGCAGCCAGCGGGAAGGGACTAGCGGCCGCGGTGAGCAGTTCTTC.

The table lists this clonotype with many counts. J is TRBJ2-3 and V is TRBV30; 8 bases are a match to TRBD1. The CDR3 has 15 residues. The V segment lost 1 base and the J segment 5 bases; nucleotides outside the gene matches: 8. Looked up from germline, CDR1 is GTSNPN and CDR2 is SVGIG (reference sequence). For the CDR3, the DNA is TGTGCCTGGAGTGGACACAGGGGGTCCGAAGATACGCAGTATTTT. Translation gives CAWSGHRGSEDTQYF.

This clonotype was counted many times. This chain uses TRBV11-2 with TRBJ2-5; a possible D gene is TRBD2 (7 bases). V lost 1 base and J lost 5, with 14 bases in between. The CDR3 consists of 15 residues. In germline, CDR1 is SGHAT, CDR2 FQNNGV. CDR3 in amino acids: CASSLGGGPWETQYF. For the CDR3, the DNA is TGTGCCAGCAGCTTAGGGGGGGGGCCCTGGGAGACCCAGTACTTC.

This sequence joins TRBV20-1 and TRBJ1-5; D not resolved. The length of the CDR3 is 15 residues. The germline gives CDR1 DFQATT, CDR2 SNEGSKA (reference sequence). Trimming took off 3 bases at V and 2 bases at J, with 14 bases between the two ends. CDR3 loop: CSASIGFSGNQPQHF. The CDR3 DNA is TGCAGTGCTAGTATTGGTTTCTCGGGCAATCAGCCCCAGCATTTT.

Concerning this clonotype: A much larger clone sits a single nucleotide away, making a read error possible. The CDR3 protein is CASSLGLAGLHNTQYF. In DNA, the CDR3 is TGCGCCAGCAGCTTGGGCCTAGCGGGGCTTCATAATACGCAGTATTTT. The rearrangement links TRBV5-1 to TRBJ2-3, with 9 bases that match TRBD2. V was pared by 0 bases and J by 7 bases, with 9 bases of the junction left unmatched. CDR3 length: 16 residues. The germline CDR1 and CDR2 sequences are SGHRS and YFSETQ.

The V call is TRBV12-3 or TRBV12-4, the J call TRBJ2-3; D is undetermined. Trimming removed 6 bases from V and 13 bases from J, with 14 bases in between. The CDR3 is 11 residues long. In nucleotides, the CDR3 is TGTGCCAGCAGGCGCGCAGATGCGGAGTATTTT. Protein: CASRRADAEYF.

This clonotype was counted many times. The chain uses TRBV28 and TRBJ2-7, with D possibly matching TRBD1 (6 bases). V lost 5 bases to trimming and J lost 5 bases, with 19 bases between them. This CDR3 has 15 residues. The germline V gene has CDR1 MDHEN and CDR2 SYDVKM. CDR3 sequence (DNA): TGTGCCAGCAGTCTTTTCGGGGCAGGGGAAGACGAGCAGTACTTC. Its protein product is CASSLFGAGEDEQYF.

The sample holds many counts of this clonotype. The chain uses TRBV3-1 and TRBJ2-3; 16 nucleotides match TRBD2. The V and J ends lost 1 base and 10 bases, in that order; junction bases with no gene match: 5. CDR1 and CDR2 (germline): LGHDT, YNNKEL (reference sequence). CDR3 length equals 16 residues. The CDR3 bases are TGTGCCAGCAGCCAAGGTGGGACTAGCGGGAGGGTCCCGCAGTATTTT. Translation: CASSQGGTSGRVPQYF.

This clonotype occurred many times. This CDR3 reads CASSPTAYEQYF. The CDR3 nucleotides are TGTGCCAGCAGCCCGACGGCCTACGAGCAGTACTTC. The rearrangement uses TRBV11-1 and TRBJ2-7; D gene ambiguous. Trimming left V 5 bases short and J 2 bases short, with 7 bases between. The CDR3 is made up of 12 amino acids. Germline V CDR1 and CDR2: SGHAT, FQDESV (reference sequence).

This clonotype was seen a few times. The chain combines TRBV4-2 with TRBJ2-3, with 13 bases identical to TRBD2. This CDR3 is 20 amino acids long. Germline CDR1 reads LGHNA; CDR2 reads YNFKEQ. J was trimmed by 2 bases and V by 3 bases; bases with no gene match: 14. The CDR3: CASSQDLTSGGPSFTDTQYF. CDR3 nucleotides: TGTGCCAGCAGCCAGGACCTGACTAGCGGGGGGCCCTCCTTCACAGATACGCAGTATTTT.

Ten or more counts support this clonotype. The genes are TRBV4-3 and TRBJ2-5; possibly TRBD1 or TRBD2 for D (6 bases each). The V and J ends lost 0 bases and 5 bases respectively, with 13 bases between them. Germline V lookup: CDR1 LGHNA, CDR2 YSLEER. The length of the CDR3 is 15 residues. As DNA, the CDR3 is TGCGCCAGCAGCCAAGATCGAGGGGGGCGGGAGACCCAGTACTTC. The encoded protein is CASSQDRGGRETQYF.

This clonotype was detected only a few times. A much bigger clone sits one base away, suggesting this may be a read error. The rearrangement uses TRBV3-1 and TRBJ2-1; D remains unclear. Trimming took off 5 bases at V and 12 bases at J, with 14 bases between the two ends. Germline V gene data show CDR1 as LGHDT and CDR2 as YNNKEL (reference sequence). The CDR3 is made up of 12 amino acids. This CDR3 reads CASSAAGPGQFF. The CDR3 DNA is TGTGCCAGCAGCGCGGCAGGTCCTGGGCAGTTCTTC.

This clonotype was counted ten times or more. This chain links TRBV10-3 with TRBJ2-7; D is unresolved. Trimming pared 9 bases from V and 6 bases from J, leaving 18 bases between. There are 13 residues in the CDR3. In germline, CDR1 is ENHRY, CDR2 SYGVKD. The CDR3 DNA follows: TGTGCCATTTCTCCACCGGCAGGTTCCGAGCAGTACTTC. Translation: CAISPPAGSEQYF.